This T cell receptor (beta chain) was captured by sequencing in a study of cytomegalovirus exposure and HLA in healthy donors. PCR primers comprised 60 Vbeta and 13 Jbeta primers. Sequenced by immunoSEQ multiplex PCR; TCRdb stores in-frame clones only, minus some. The table records 99,000 or so clones, around 79% of them present only once. The CDR3 sequence is 11 residues long. CDR1 and CDR2 from the germline V gene are DFQATT and SNEGSKA (reference sequence). V was cut by 5 bases and J by 5 bases, with 7 bases left in between. The chain uses TRBV20-1 and TRBJ2-1, with D maybe TRBD1 (5 bases). The sequenced sample was PBMCs. The source is a man aged 55 to 70 in good health and CMV-seropositive. The CDR3 sequence: CSAPTDNEQFF. The CDR3 DNA reads TGCAGTGCTCCGACAGACAATGAGCAGTTCTTC.